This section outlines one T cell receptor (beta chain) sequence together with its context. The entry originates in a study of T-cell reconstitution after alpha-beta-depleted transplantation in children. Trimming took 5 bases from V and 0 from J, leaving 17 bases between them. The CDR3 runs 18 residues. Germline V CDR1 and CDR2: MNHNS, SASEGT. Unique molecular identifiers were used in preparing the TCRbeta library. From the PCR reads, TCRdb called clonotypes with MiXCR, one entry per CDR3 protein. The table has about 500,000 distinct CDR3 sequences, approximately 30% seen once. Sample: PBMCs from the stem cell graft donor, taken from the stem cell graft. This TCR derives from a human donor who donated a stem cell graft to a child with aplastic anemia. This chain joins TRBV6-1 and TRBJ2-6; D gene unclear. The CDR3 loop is CASSPSRGTSSGANVLTF. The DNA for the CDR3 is TGTGCCAGCAGTCCCTCCAGAGGAACGAGCTCTGGGGCCAACGTCCTGACTTTC.